Shown below are 10 T cell receptor beta chains from a single sample sequenced in a study of spatial heterogeneity in lung cancer. The time point was: blood at routine non-recurrence follow-up after resection. TCRdb re-called the 5' RACE reads with MiXCR, one entry per CDR3 protein. The profile shows 110,000 or so distinct CDR3 sequences, 11% of them singletons. Here the sequenced sample was PBMCs, taken at follow-up. The receptor source for this set is a female donor with early-stage non-small cell lung cancer.

This clonotype showed up just a few times. The chain recombines TRBV20-1 with TRBJ2-4; TRBD2 agrees at 11 bases. V shed 7 bases and J 0 bases; nucleotides not matched to a gene: 8. CDR1 is DFQATT, CDR2 SNEGSKA, per germline (reference sequence). This CDR3 is built from 16 residues. The CDR3 loop is CSGQGLADLAKNIQYF. The DNA of the CDR3 is TGCAGTGGTCAGGGACTAGCGGACCTAGCCAAAAACATTCAGTACTTC.

This chain uses TRBV12-3 or TRBV12-4 with TRBJ1-1, with D tentatively TRBD1 (6 bases). The CDR3 runs 14 residues. Trimming left V 1 base short and J 5 bases short, with 11 bases between. CDR3 in amino acids: CASSLGRGETEAFF. CDR3 nucleotide sequence: TGTGCCAGCAGTTTAGGCAGGGGAGAGACTGAAGCTTTCTTT.

This clonotype was observed a few times. This chain joins TRBV24-1 and TRBJ2-3, with TRBD1 matching 9 bases. The germline gives CDR1 KGHDR, CDR2 SFDVKD. After removal of 4 bases from V and 8 bases from J, the junction contained 6 bases not matched to a gene. This CDR3 is built from 14 residues. Here the CDR3 reads CATSDPGQGLTQYF. In nucleotides, the CDR3 is TGTGCCACCAGTGACCCGGGACAGGGCCTTACGCAGTATTTT.

This clonotype was counted a few times. This sequence joins TRBV6-4 and TRBJ2-3, with TRBD2 identical over 14 bases. CDR3 length: 16 amino acids. V lost 5 bases to trimming and J lost 6 bases; unmatched junction nucleotides: 7. The germline V gene has CDR1 MRHNA and CDR2 SNTAGT. The CDR3 DNA follows: TGTGCCAGCAGTCCCGGACTAGCGGGAGGTCGGGATACGCAGTATTTT. Translating it yields CASSPGLAGGRDTQYF.

This clonotype was counted many times. This chain connects TRBV7-2 to TRBJ2-3, with TRBD1 matching over 10 bases. The V and J ends lost 5 bases and 6 bases, in that order; junction bases with no gene match: 8. CDR1 is SGHTA and CDR2 is FQGNSA in the germline V gene. The CDR3 spans 15 residues. CDR3: CASSPPGQGYDTQYF. Here the CDR3 DNA reads TGTGCCAGCAGCCCACCGGGACAGGGGTATGATACGCAGTATTTT.

This clonotype was detected only a few times. This rearrangement joins TRBV28 to TRBJ2-1; 8 nucleotides align to TRBD2. This CDR3 spans 18 amino acids. Germline-derived CDR1 and CDR2 are MDHEN and SYDVKM. The junction had 12 bases not matched to a gene; V was cut back by 4 bases and J by 1 base. The CDR3 DNA reads TGTGCCAGCAGTTCGATCATGGGAAGCGGGAGATCCTACAATGAGCAGTTCTTC. Translated, it gives CASSSIMGSGRSYNEQFF. The full variable domain, with the rest looked up from reference TRBV28 and TRBJ2-1, is DVKVTQSSRYLVKRTGEKVFLECVQDMDHENMFWYRQDPGLGLRLIYFSYDVKMKEKGDIPEGYSVSREKKERFSLILESASTNQTSMYLCASSSIMGSGRSYNEQFFGPGTRLTVL.

This chain connects TRBV3-1 to TRBJ2-2; possibly TRBD1 or TRBD2 for D (6 bases each). Trimming took 5 bases from V and 2 from J, leaving 18 bases between them. The CDR3 totals 17 residues. In germline, CDR1 is LGHDT, CDR2 YNNKEL (reference sequence). The CDR3 here is CASSDWKAGQNTGELFF. CDR3 coding DNA: TGTGCCAGCAGCGACTGGAAGGCGGGACAAAACACCGGGGAGCTGTTTTTT.

This clonotype was recorded a few times. The chain carries TRBV6-2 or TRBV6-3 and TRBJ1-1, with D perhaps TRBD1 (5 bases). Deletions cut 5 bases from V and 1 base from J, with 14 bases between. Germline-derived CDR1 and CDR2 are MNHEY and SVGEGT. The CDR3 loop spans 15 amino acids. The CDR3 DNA reads TGTGCCAGCAGTCCCCGCGGGGGAGCGAACACTGAAGCTTTCTTT. This gives the protein CASSPRGGANTEAFF.

The CDR3 coding sequence is TGTGCCAGCAGTGAAGAAAAGACCATCAAATATAATTCACCCCTCCACTTT. It yields the protein CASSEEKTIKYNSPLHF. J is TRBJ1-6 and V is TRBV6-1; D remains ambiguous. The CDR3 loop spans 17 amino acids. Germline values: CDR1 MNHNS, CDR2 SASEGT. V was trimmed by 1 base and J by 4 bases, leaving 14 bases between them.

This sequence joins TRBV5-4 and TRBJ2-1; 8 bases map to TRBD2. The CDR3 totals 16 residues. Germline-derived CDR1 and CDR2 are SGHNT and YYREEE (reference sequence). The V and J ends lost 4 bases and 5 bases, in that order; junction bases with no gene match: 11. The CDR3 loop is CASSPNLGLANNEQFF. The CDR3 DNA follows: TGTGCCAGCAGCCCAAACCTCGGACTAGCAAACAATGAGCAGTTCTTC.